Presented here are 20 T cell receptor beta chains from one specimen sequenced in a study of T-cell reconstitution after alpha-beta-depleted transplantation in children. This sample's TCRbeta library carried unique molecular identifier barcodes. Each CDR3 protein gets one entry after TCRdb re-called the PCR reads with MiXCR. The data show 500,000 to 750,000 distinct CDR3 sequences, about an eighth seen once. The source material was PBMCs, mostly from graft donor cells, sampled 360 days after TCRalphabeta/CD19-depleted stem cell transplant. These receptors all stem from a male patient between 5 and 17 years old who had a stem cell transplant for acute myeloid leukemia, so the T cells may come from the graft donor.

To note about this clonotype: A much larger clone is a single base away; this may be a read error. Written as DNA, the CDR3 is TGTGCCGGGGTTGACAGGTGGAGCTCCTACGAGCAGTACTTC. The encoded protein is CAGVDRWSSYEQYF. J is TRBJ2-7 and V is TRBV21-1; the D call in the table, TRBD1, was not verified against the DNA. TRBV21-1 is a listed pseudogene. The CDR3 contains 14 residues.

This rearrangement joins TRBV6-5 to TRBJ2-5; 12 bases are shared with TRBD2. Germline lookup yields CDR1 MNHEY and CDR2 SVGAGI. The V gene end was trimmed by 4 bases and the J gene end by 4 bases; junction bases not matched to a gene: 10. This CDR3 has 17 amino acids. The CDR3 DNA reads TGTGCCAGCAGTTCTAGCGGGAGGGCCAAGGTCGGAGAGACCCAGTACTTC. This gives the protein CASSSSGRAKVGETQYF.

This clonotype was picked up many times. The chain links TRBV27 to TRBJ2-7; D unresolved. The CDR3 has 14 residues. Trimming stripped 3 bases from V and 0 bases from J, with 9 bases between. CDR1 and CDR2 from the germline V gene are MNHEY and SMNVEV (reference sequence). This CDR3 is CASSFISSSYEQYF. The CDR3 nucleotides are TGTGCCAGCAGTTTTATATCGAGCTCCTACGAGCAGTACTTC.

This clonotype was recorded at least ten times. The chain recombines TRBV4-3 with TRBJ2-7; D is ambiguous. The germline V gene encodes CDR1 LGHNA and CDR2 YSLEER. The CDR3 consists of 14 residues. V was shortened by 1 base and J by 1 base, with 8 bases between the two germline ends. This chain's CDR3 is CASSQGQPSYEQYF. CDR3 DNA sequence: TGCGCCAGCAGCCAAGGGCAGCCTTCCTACGAGCAGTACTTC.

V gene TRBV6-2 or TRBV6-3 combines with J gene TRBJ2-3, with 8 bases matching TRBD2. J lost 11 bases, V lost 5 bases, and 3 bases had no gene match. Germline V lookup: CDR1 MNHEY, CDR2 SVGEGT. This CDR3 contains 11 residues. As DNA, the CDR3 is TGTGCCAGCAGTCTAGCGGGCCTGCAGTATTTT. Its translation is CASSLAGLQYF.

J is TRBJ2-5 and V is TRBV9, with D maybe TRBD1 (5 bases). The V and J ends lost 0 bases and 4 bases respectively, with 13 bases between them. The CDR3 spans 15 residues. CDR1 SGDLS and CDR2 YYNGEE come from the germline V gene. The CDR3 DNA reads TGTGCCAGCAGCGTAGCGACCCAGGGATCAGAGACCCAGTACTTC. Its protein is CASSVATQGSETQYF. The full variable domain, with the rest looked up from reference TRBV9 and TRBJ2-5, is DSGVTQTPKHLITATGQRVTLRCSPRSGDLSVYWYQQSLDQGLQFLIQYYNGEERAKGNILERFSAQQFPDLHSELNLSSLELGDSALYFCASSVATQGSETQYFGPGTRLLVL.

V gene TRBV25-1 combines with J gene TRBJ2-2; D possibly uses TRBD1 or TRBD2 (5 bases each). The CDR3 runs 14 residues. Germline V gives CDR1 MGHDK, CDR2 SYGVNS. V was shortened by 2 bases and J by 7 bases, with 11 bases between the two germline ends. CDR3 DNA: TGTGCCAGCAGTGAAACGGGACGTTACGGGGAGCTGTTTTTT. Amino acid sequence: CASSETGRYGELFF.

The chain employs TRBV7-6 and TRBJ2-7, with 7 nucleotides matching TRBD1. Germline lookup yields CDR1 SGHVS and CDR2 FNYEAQ. The CDR3 loop spans 13 amino acids. J gave up 3 bases and V 5 bases, and 4 bases lay outside the gene matches. The CDR3 loop is CASSVQGHYEQYF. The DNA of the CDR3 is TGTGCCAGCAGCGTACAGGGGCACTACGAGCAGTACTTC. The variable domain in full, with the rest retrieved from reference TRBV7-6 and TRBJ2-7, is GAGVSQSPRYKVTKRGQDVALRCDPISGHVSLYWYRQALGQGPEFLTYFNYEAQQDKSGLPNDRFSAERPEGSISTLTIQRTEQRDSAMYRCASSVQGHYEQYFGPGTRLTVT.

V usage is TRBV20-1 and J usage is TRBJ2-1; 9 bases fit TRBD2. Germline CDR1 is DFQATT and CDR2 is SNEGSKA (reference sequence). The CDR3 loop spans 12 amino acids. Trimming removed 6 bases from V and 6 bases from J; junction bases left unmatched: 3. CDR3 residues: CSATTSGNEQFF. DNA for the CDR3: TGCAGTGCGACGACTAGCGGCAATGAGCAGTTCTTC.

The genes are TRBV11-3 and TRBJ2-7; TRBD2 matches 10 bases. After removal of 2 bases from V and 5 bases from J, the junction contained 9 bases not matched to a gene. The CDR3 covers 16 residues. The germline V gene has CDR1 SGHNT and CDR2 YENEEA. CDR3 sequence (DNA): TGTGCCAGCAGCTTAATGGGGTCTAGCGGGAGCGACGAGCAGTACTTC. It encodes CASSLMGSSGSDEQYF.

In nucleotides, the CDR3 is TGTGCCAGCAGTCAGAAGCGGGAGGGCCTCCCCCTTCTCTCCTACAATGAGCAGTTCTTC. It encodes CASSQKREGLPLLSYNEQFF. V usage is TRBV11-2 and J usage is TRBJ2-1; 10 bases are shared with TRBD2. This CDR3 region has 20 residues. CDR1 and CDR2 from the germline V gene are SGHAT and FQNNGV. J was trimmed by 0 bases and V by 6 bases; bases with no gene match: 17.

This clonotype was detected only a few times. The V call is TRBV9, the J call TRBJ2-5, with 9 bases identical to TRBD2. The V and J ends lost 1 base and 0 bases, in that order; junction bases with no gene match: 1. CDR1 SGDLS and CDR2 YYNGEE come from the germline V gene. The length of the CDR3 is 15 residues. The DNA of the CDR3 is TGTGCCAGCAGCGTATTAGCGGGGGACCAAGAGACCCAGTACTTC. Amino acids: CASSVLAGDQETQYF.

The chain joins TRBV30 to TRBJ2-6; 9 bases fit TRBD2. Germline trimming cut 0 bases from V and 0 bases from J; bases unmatched to any gene: 6. CDR3 length: 18 amino acids. Germline V CDR1 and CDR2: GTSNPN, SVGIG (reference sequence). CDR3 nucleotides: TGTGCCTGGAGTGTACAGCTAGCGGGACTCTCTGGGGCCAACGTCCTGACTTTC. This gives the protein CAWSVQLAGLSGANVLTF.

This clonotype was observed many times. The V gene is TRBV6-5, the J gene TRBJ2-3; 9 bases agree with TRBD1. The CDR3 sequence is 14 residues long. CDR1 and CDR2 from the germline V gene are MNHEY and SVGAGI. The V segment lost 5 bases and the J segment 2 bases; nucleotides outside the gene matches: 2. The chain's CDR3 is CASSTGGVTDTQYF. The CDR3 coding sequence is TGTGCCAGCAGTACAGGGGGCGTCACAGATACGCAGTATTTT.

The J gene is TRBJ2-1, the V gene TRBV5-1; D ambiguous. The germline CDR1 and CDR2 sequences are SGHRS and YFSETQ. This CDR3 region has 14 residues. V lost 2 bases to trimming and J lost 2 bases, with 8 bases between them. This CDR3 is CASSFYGTYNEQFF. In DNA, the CDR3 is TGCGCCAGCAGCTTTTACGGTACCTACAATGAGCAGTTCTTC.

The chain carries TRBV28 and TRBJ1-6, with 7 bases matching TRBD1. The CDR3 loop spans 14 amino acids. CDR1 and CDR2 (germline): MDHEN, SYDVKM. The V and J ends lost 3 bases and 9 bases, in that order; junction bases with no gene match: 5. Written as DNA, the CDR3 is TGTGCCAGCAGTTTTAACAGGGGCCCTTCACCCCTCCACTTT. It encodes CASSFNRGPSPLHF.

The CDR3 nucleotides read TGTGCCAGCAGCCTGACGCGTACCCCCTACGAGCAGTACTTC. It is translated as CASSLTRTPYEQYF. The V gene is TRBV7-2, the J gene TRBJ2-7; D gene uncertain. Trimming pared 5 bases from V and 2 bases from J, leaving 13 bases between. Per germline, CDR1 SGHTA and CDR2 FQGNSA. The CDR3 runs to 14 residues.

This clonotype has more than one count but fewer than ten. The chain combines TRBV12-3 or TRBV12-4 with TRBJ2-3; D is unresolved. Deletions cut 6 bases from V and 4 bases from J, with 14 bases between. This CDR3 has 14 amino acids. The DNA for the CDR3 is TGTGCCAGCAGCTCGGCGGAGCCCCCAGATACGCAGTATTTT. Protein product: CASSSAEPPDTQYF.

The table lists this clonotype with many counts. The V and J genes are TRBV20-1 and TRBJ2-2; the D call may be TRBD1 or TRBD2 (5 bases each). V was cut by 5 bases and J by 5 bases, with 21 bases left in between. CDR1 DFQATT and CDR2 SNEGSKA come from the germline V gene (reference sequence). This CDR3 comprises 16 residues. In DNA form, the CDR3 reads TGCAGTGCTCCTGGTGGGCAGGGAAGGAGGACCGGGGAGCTGTTTTTT. This encodes CSAPGGQGRRTGELFF.

This clonotype occurred many times. The chain joins TRBV30 to TRBJ2-5; D remains unclear. The CDR3 consists of 13 residues. Germline V gene sequence: CDR1 GTSNPN, CDR2 SVGIG (reference sequence). V dropped 4 bases and J dropped 4 bases, with 13 bases sitting between them. CDR3 residues: CAWNYIPVETQYF. The CDR3 DNA reads TGTGCCTGGAATTACATCCCGGTAGAGACCCAGTACTTC. Based on the CDR3 plus reference TRBV30 and TRBJ2-5, the full variable domain is SQTIHQWPATLVQPVGSPLSLECTVEGTSNPNLYWYRQAAGRGLQLLFYSVGIGQISSEVPQNLSASRPQDRQFILSSKKLLLSDSGFYLCAWNYIPVETQYFGPGTRLLVL.